This TCR beta chain was found in a study of cytomegalovirus exposure and HLA in healthy donors. CDR3 length: 15 residues. The germline V gene has CDR1 SNHLY and CDR2 FYNNEI. V shed 4 bases, J shed 6 bases, and the junction held 2 bases outside the gene matches. The study ran its PCR with 60 Vbeta and 13 Jbeta primers. Sequencing used immunoSEQ multiplex PCR; TCRdb keeps in-frame clones, though not all of them. The sample lists about 130,000 clones; around 77% were seen once. What was sequenced was PBMCs. The rearrangement uses TRBV2 and TRBJ2-1; TRBD2 matches at 14 bases. This clonotype was obtained from a man aged 45-60 years in good health and CMV-seronegative. This CDR3 reads CASSVGLAGVNEQFF. The CDR3 DNA reads as TGTGCCAGCAGTGTGGGACTAGCGGGAGTCAATGAGCAGTTCTTC.